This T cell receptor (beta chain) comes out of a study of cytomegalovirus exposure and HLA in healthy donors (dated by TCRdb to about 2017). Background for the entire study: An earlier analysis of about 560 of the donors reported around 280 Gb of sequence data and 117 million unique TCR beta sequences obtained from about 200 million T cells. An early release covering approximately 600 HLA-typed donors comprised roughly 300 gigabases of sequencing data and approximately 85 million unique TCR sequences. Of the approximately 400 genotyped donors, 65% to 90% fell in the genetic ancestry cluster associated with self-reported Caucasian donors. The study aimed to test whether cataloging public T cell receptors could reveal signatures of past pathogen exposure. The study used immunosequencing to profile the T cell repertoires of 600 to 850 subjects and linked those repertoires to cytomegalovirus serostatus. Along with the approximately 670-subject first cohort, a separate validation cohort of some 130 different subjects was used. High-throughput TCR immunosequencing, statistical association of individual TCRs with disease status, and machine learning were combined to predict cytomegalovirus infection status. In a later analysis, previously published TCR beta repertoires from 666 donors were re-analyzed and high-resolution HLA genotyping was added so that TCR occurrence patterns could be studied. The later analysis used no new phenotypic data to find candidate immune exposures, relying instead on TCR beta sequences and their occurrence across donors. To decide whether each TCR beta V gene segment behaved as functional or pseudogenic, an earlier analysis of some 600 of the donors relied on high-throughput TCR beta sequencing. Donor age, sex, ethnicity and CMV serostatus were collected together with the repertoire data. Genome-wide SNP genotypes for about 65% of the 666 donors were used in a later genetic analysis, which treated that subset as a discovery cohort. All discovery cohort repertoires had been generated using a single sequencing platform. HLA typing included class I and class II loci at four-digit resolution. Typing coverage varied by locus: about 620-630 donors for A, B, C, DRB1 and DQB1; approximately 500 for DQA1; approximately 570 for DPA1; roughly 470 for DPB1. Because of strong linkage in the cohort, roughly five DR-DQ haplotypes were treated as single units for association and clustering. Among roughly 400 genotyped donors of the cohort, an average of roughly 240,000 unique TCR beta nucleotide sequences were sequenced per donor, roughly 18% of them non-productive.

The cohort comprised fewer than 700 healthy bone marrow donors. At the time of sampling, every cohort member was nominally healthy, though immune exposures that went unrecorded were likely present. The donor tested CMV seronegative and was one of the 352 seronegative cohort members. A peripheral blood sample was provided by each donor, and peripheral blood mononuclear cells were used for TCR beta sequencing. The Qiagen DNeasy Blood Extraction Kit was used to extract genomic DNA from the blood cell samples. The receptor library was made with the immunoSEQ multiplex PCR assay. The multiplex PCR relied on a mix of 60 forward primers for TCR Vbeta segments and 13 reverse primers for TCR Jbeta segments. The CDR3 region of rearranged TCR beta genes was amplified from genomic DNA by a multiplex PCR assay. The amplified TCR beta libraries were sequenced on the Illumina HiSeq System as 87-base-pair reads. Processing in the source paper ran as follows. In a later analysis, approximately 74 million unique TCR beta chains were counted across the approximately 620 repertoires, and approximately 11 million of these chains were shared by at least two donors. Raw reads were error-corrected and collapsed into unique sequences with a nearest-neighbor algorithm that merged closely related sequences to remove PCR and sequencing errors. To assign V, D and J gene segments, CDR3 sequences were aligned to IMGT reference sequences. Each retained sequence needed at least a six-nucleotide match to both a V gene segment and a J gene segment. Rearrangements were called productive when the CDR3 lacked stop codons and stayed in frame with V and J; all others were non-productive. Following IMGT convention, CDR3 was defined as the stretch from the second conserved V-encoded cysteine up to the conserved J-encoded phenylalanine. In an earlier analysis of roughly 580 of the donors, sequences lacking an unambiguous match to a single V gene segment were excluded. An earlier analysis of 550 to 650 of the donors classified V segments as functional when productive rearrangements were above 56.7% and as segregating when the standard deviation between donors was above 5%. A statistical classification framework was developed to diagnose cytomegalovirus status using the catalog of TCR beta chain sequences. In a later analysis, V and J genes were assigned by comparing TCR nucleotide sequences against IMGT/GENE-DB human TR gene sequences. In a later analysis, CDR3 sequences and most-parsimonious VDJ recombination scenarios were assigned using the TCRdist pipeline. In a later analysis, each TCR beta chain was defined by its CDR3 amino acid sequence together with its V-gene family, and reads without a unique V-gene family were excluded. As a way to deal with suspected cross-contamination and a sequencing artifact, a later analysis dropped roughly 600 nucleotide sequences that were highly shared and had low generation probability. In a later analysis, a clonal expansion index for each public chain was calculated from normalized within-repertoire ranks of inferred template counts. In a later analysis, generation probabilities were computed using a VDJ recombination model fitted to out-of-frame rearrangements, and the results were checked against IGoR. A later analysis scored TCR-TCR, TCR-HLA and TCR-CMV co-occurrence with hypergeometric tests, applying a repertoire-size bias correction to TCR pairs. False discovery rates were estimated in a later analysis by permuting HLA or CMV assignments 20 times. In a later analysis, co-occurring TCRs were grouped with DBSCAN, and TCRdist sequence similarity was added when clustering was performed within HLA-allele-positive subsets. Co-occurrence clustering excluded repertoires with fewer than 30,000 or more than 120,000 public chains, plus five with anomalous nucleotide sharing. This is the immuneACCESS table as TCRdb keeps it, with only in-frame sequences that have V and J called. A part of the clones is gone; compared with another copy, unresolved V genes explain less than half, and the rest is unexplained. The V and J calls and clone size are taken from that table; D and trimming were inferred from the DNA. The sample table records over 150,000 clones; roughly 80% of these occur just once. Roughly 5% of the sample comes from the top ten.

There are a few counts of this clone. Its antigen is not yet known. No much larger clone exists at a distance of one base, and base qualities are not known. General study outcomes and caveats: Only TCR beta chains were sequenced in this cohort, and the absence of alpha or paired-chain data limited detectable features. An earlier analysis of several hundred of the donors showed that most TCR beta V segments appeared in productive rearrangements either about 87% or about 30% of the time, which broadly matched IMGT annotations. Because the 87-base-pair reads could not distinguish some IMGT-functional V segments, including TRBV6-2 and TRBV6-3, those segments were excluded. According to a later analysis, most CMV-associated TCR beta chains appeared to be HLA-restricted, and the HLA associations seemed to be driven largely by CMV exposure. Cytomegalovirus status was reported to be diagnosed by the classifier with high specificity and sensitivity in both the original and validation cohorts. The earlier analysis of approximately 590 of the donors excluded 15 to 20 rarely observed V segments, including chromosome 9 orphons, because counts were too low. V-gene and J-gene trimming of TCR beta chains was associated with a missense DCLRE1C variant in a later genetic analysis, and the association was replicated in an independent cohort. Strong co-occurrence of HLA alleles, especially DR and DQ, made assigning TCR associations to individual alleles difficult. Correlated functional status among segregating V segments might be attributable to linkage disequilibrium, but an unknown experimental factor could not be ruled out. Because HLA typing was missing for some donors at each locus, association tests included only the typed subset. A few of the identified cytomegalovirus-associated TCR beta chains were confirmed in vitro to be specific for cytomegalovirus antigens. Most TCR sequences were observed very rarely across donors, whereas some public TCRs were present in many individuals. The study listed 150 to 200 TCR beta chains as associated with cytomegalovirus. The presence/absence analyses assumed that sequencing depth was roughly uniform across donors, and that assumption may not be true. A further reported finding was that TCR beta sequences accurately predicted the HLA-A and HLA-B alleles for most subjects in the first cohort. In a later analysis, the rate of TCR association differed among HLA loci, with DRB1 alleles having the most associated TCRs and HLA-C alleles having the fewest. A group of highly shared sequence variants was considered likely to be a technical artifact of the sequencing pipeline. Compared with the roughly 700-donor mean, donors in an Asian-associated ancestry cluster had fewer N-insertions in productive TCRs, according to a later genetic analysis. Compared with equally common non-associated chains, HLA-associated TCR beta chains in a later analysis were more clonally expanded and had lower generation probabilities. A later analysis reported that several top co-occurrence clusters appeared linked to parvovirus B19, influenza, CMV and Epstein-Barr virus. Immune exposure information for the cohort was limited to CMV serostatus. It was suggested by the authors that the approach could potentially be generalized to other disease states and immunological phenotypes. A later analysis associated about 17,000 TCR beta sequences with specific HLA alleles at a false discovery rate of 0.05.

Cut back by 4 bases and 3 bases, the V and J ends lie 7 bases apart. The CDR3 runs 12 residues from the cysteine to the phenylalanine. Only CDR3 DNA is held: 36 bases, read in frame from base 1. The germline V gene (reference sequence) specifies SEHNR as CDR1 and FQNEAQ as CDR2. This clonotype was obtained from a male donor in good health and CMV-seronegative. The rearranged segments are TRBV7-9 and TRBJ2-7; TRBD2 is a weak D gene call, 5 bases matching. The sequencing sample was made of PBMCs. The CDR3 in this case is CASSSGIYEQYF. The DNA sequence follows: TGTGCCAGCAGCTCCGGGATCTACGAGCAGTACTTC.